Below are 29 T cell receptor beta chains sequenced from a single sample in a study of T cell responses to AZD1222 COVID-19 vaccine. Measured with immunoSEQ multiplex PCR; TCRdb has only the in-frame clones, and not every one. The table includes 75,000 to 100,000 clones, about 86% detected once. Source: peripheral blood, taken on day 0 of AZD1222 vaccination. The source of these receptors is an adult in good health.

This clone was seen only once. V usage is TRBV9 and J usage is TRBJ1-6, with 7 bases matching TRBD1. The germline V gene encodes CDR1 SGDLS and CDR2 YYNGEE. J was trimmed by 3 bases and V by 3 bases; bases with no gene match: 3. CDR3 length: 15 residues. In DNA form, the CDR3 reads TGTGCCAGCAGCGCCAGGACAGGCTATAATTCACCCCTCCACTTT. Amino acid sequence: CASSARTGYNSPLHF. The variable domain in full, with the rest retrieved from reference TRBV9 and TRBJ1-6, is DSGVTQTPKHLITATGQRVTLRCSPRSGDLSVYWYQQSLDQGLQFLIQYYNGEERAKGNILERFSAQQFPDLHSELNLSSLELGDSALYFCASSARTGYNSPLHFGNGTRLTVT.

There are a few counts of this clone. The rearrangement links TRBV2 to TRBJ1-2; 10 nucleotides match TRBD1. V dropped 8 bases and J dropped 4; count of bases not matched to a gene: 7. The CDR3 is 14 residues long. Germline lookup yields CDR1 SNHLY and CDR2 FYNNEI. CDR3 nucleotides: TGTGCCAGCTTAGGACAGGGGGGATTCTATGGCTACACCTTC. Its translation: CASLGQGGFYGYTF.

V usage is TRBV7-8 and J usage is TRBJ2-5; 13 bases fit TRBD2. With 1 base clipped from V and 5 bases from J, the junction kept 10 bases outside the gene matches. The CDR3 runs to 18 residues. Germline V gene lookup returns CDR1 SGHVS and CDR2 FQNEAQ. This chain's CDR3 is CASSLDRAGLAGVETQYF. CDR3 nucleotides: TGTGCCAGCAGCTTAGACAGGGCAGGACTAGCGGGAGTTGAGACCCAGTACTTC.

This clone came up once. The gene calls are TRBV12-3 or TRBV12-4 and TRBJ2-7; D is unclear. V dropped 8 bases and J dropped 8 bases, with 16 bases sitting between them. CDR3 size: 12 residues. The CDR3 here is CASGKTGTKQYF. DNA for the CDR3: TGTGCCAGCGGAAAGACGGGTACGAAGCAGTACTTC.

V usage is TRBV7-2 and J usage is TRBJ2-1; 8 bases are a match to TRBD2. V dropped 5 bases and J dropped 8; count of bases not matched to a gene: 8. This CDR3 has 14 amino acids. The germline V gene has CDR1 SGHTA and CDR2 FQGNSA. The CDR3 reads CASSRGGGPYEQFF. CDR3 coding DNA: TGTGCCAGCAGCCGGGGCGGGGGGCCCTATGAGCAGTTCTTC. Drawing the rest from reference TRBV7-2 and TRBJ2-1, the complete variable domain is GAGVSQSPSNKVTEKGKDVELRCDPISGHTALYWYRQSLGQGLEFLIYFQGNSAPDKSGLPSDRFSAERTGGSVSTLTIQRTQQEDSAVYLCASSRGGGPYEQFFGPGTRLTVL.

The chain joins TRBV4-1 to TRBJ2-3; TRBD2 agrees at 13 bases. The germline gives CDR1 MGHRA, CDR2 YSYEKL. The V gene end was trimmed by 3 bases and the J gene end by 4 bases; junction bases not matched to a gene: 7. CDR3 length: 17 amino acids. The CDR3 sequence is CASSQTSGGTGADTQYF. CDR3 bases: TGCGCCAGCAGCCAGACTAGCGGGGGGACCGGGGCAGATACGCAGTATTTT.

V is TRBV3-1 (or the pseudogene TRBV3-2) and J is TRBJ2-3, with D perhaps being TRBD1 or TRBD2 (6 bases each). The CDR3 is 15 residues long. Trimming removed 1 base from V and 2 bases from J, with 10 bases in between. Germline lookup yields CDR1 LGHDT and CDR2 YNNKEL (reference sequence). As DNA, the CDR3 is TGTGCCAGCAGCCAAGTGTCGGGGGCCACAGATACGCAGTATTTT. This encodes CASSQVSGATDTQYF.

This clone was detected once. J is TRBJ1-5 and V is TRBV10-2; D is undetermined. Per germline, CDR1 WSHSY and CDR2 SAAADI. The CDR3 is 16 residues long. Trimming took 6 bases from V and 1 from J, leaving 16 bases between them. The DNA for the CDR3 is TGCGCCAGCAGCCCATCCGAGTTGATGAGCAATCAGCCCCAGCATTTT. It translates to CASSPSELMSNQPQHF.

Remarks on this clone: A clone one base away is much larger, so this may be a read error. The J gene is TRBJ2-7, the V gene TRBV3-1 (or the pseudogene TRBV3-2); D gene unclear. Germline-derived CDR1 and CDR2 are LGHDT and YNNKEL (reference sequence). The V end lost 1 base, the J end lost 1 base, and 2 bases lay between the germline ends. This CDR3 comprises 12 residues. CDR3 bases: TGTGCCAGCAGCCAAGGGTCCTACGAGCAGTACTTC. Residues: CASSQGSYEQYF.

In nucleotides, the CDR3 is TGTGCCAGCAGCGAGGGACAGCTGAACTATGGCTACACCTTC. It codes for CASSEGQLNYGYTF. The chain uses TRBV2 and TRBJ1-2, with TRBD1 matching 7 bases. V gave up 6 bases and J gave up 2 bases; unmatched junction bases: 6. This CDR3 spans 14 amino acids. CDR1 and CDR2 (germline): SNHLY, FYNNEI.

The chain links TRBV29-1 to TRBJ2-6, with 7 bases that match TRBD2. The CDR3 consists of 15 residues. Trimming took 6 bases from V and 2 from J; bases not matched to a gene: 7. Germline V CDR1 and CDR2: SQVTM, ANQGSEA. The CDR3 DNA sequence: TGCAGCGTCGCCAGGGAGGGTACTGGGGCCAACGTCCTGACTTTC. This codes for CSVAREGTGANVLTF.

The CDR3 DNA reads TGTGCCAGCAGCCAGGACGGACAGGGGTATACTGGCTACACCTTC. As protein: CASSQDGQGYTGYTF. The chain has TRBV4-2 and TRBJ1-2; the match to TRBD1 covers 9 bases. Germline CDR1 and CDR2: LGHNA and YNFKEQ. J lost 7 bases, V lost 3 bases, and 9 bases had no gene match. The CDR3 length is 15 residues.

The V gene is TRBV24-1, the J gene TRBJ2-7, with 8 nucleotides matching TRBD1. V lost 1 base to trimming and J lost 5 bases; unmatched junction nucleotides: 6. Germline V gives CDR1 KGHDR, CDR2 SFDVKD. The CDR3 consists of 15 residues. In DNA form, the CDR3 reads TGTGCCACCAGTGATTTTTCCAGGGGGCGCAACGAGCAGTACTTC. This codes for CATSDFSRGRNEQYF.

The CDR3 here is CASSDRSGPLHF. The CDR3 DNA reads TGTGCCAGCAGCGACAGGTCCGGGCCCCTCCACTTT. The V call is TRBV6-4, the J call TRBJ1-6, with D perhaps TRBD1 (6 bases). The V end lost 6 bases, the J end lost 13 bases, and 13 bases lay between the germline ends. The CDR3 loop spans 12 amino acids. In germline, CDR1 is MRHNA, CDR2 SNTAGT.

The chain has TRBV5-1 and TRBJ2-5; unclear D gene. This CDR3 is built from 13 residues. V gave up 0 bases and J gave up 1 base, with 4 bases separating them. The germline CDR1 and CDR2 sequences are SGHRS and YFSETQ. CDR3 protein: CASSLGGQETQYF. CDR3 nucleotide sequence: TGCGCCAGCAGCTTGGGCGGCCAAGAGACCCAGTACTTC.

The V and J genes are TRBV6-5 and TRBJ2-3, with 9 bases that match TRBD2. CDR1 is MNHEY, CDR2 SVGAGI, per germline. The CDR3 runs 16 residues. J gave up 4 bases and V 1 base, and 6 bases lay outside the gene matches. The CDR3 coding sequence is TGTGCCAGCAGTTACTATCGGACTAGCGATGCAGATACGCAGTATTTT. It codes for CASSYYRTSDADTQYF.

This clone was picked up one time. The V and J genes are TRBV9 and TRBJ2-5; 7 bases agree with TRBD2. V trimming: 0 bases; J trimming: 1 base; junction bases outside the gene matches: 6. Germline CDR1 reads SGDLS; CDR2 reads YYNGEE. CDR3 length: 16 amino acids. CDR3 sequence reads: CASSVEGGMVQETQYF. CDR3 nucleotide sequence: TGTGCCAGCAGCGTAGAGGGAGGGATGGTCCAAGAGACCCAGTACTTC.

The rearrangement joins TRBV7-2 to TRBJ1-5; D uncertain. This CDR3 is built from 15 residues. V was shortened by 5 bases and J by 0 bases, with 11 bases between the two germline ends. The germline CDR1 and CDR2 sequences are SGHTA and FQGNSA. CDR3 sequence: CASSPGIDSNQPQHF. The CDR3 DNA is TGTGCCAGCAGCCCGGGGATTGATAGCAATCAGCCCCAGCATTTT.

The rearrangement uses TRBV30 and TRBJ1-5, with a weak D call TRBD1 (6 bases). The germline V gene encodes CDR1 GTSNPN and CDR2 SVGIG (reference sequence). The V gene lost 0 bases and the J gene lost 4 bases, with 16 bases spanning the gap. The CDR3 is 16 residues long. This CDR3 is CAWSVSGGASNQPQHF. In DNA form, the CDR3 reads TGTGCCTGGAGTGTATCGGGGGGGGCCTCTAATCAGCCCCAGCATTTT.

The genes are TRBV25-1 and TRBJ2-5; D not resolved. CDR3 length: 13 amino acids. Looked up from germline, CDR1 is MGHDK and CDR2 is SYGVNS. Between the trimmed V and J ends, which lost 2 bases and 3 bases, there was a span of 7 bases. The DNA for the CDR3 is TGTGCCAGCAGTGAAGCTGCGAAAGAGACCCAGTACTTC. Translated: CASSEAAKETQYF.

The rearrangement links TRBV10-3 to TRBJ2-3; TRBD2 matches 12 bases. The length of the CDR3 is 18 residues. From germline, CDR1 is ENHRY and CDR2 SYGVKD. Trimming at V came to 11 bases and at J to 2 bases, leaving 17 bases not matched to a gene. CDR3 sequence reads: CASRLAGDPGDTTDTQYF. The DNA for the CDR3 is TGTGCCTCTCGACTAGCGGGGGACCCGGGCGACACCACAGATACGCAGTATTTT.

The gene calls are TRBV10-2 and TRBJ1-1; D unresolved. Trimming removed 3 bases at V and 1 base at J, with 9 bases between. This CDR3 comprises 14 residues. Looked up from germline, CDR1 is WSHSY and CDR2 is SAAADI. CDR3 loop: CASSDSAENTEAFF. In DNA, the CDR3 is TGCGCCAGCAGTGATTCGGCAGAGAACACTGAAGCTTTCTTT.

The V gene is TRBV14, the J gene TRBJ1-1; the D is unclear. This CDR3 spans 13 amino acids. Germline V gives CDR1 SGHDN, CDR2 FVKESK. Trimming removed 4 bases from V and 5 bases from J, with 11 bases in between. The CDR3, as DNA: TGTGCCAGCAGCCTACGTGGGAGTACTGAAGCTTTCTTT. As protein: CASSLRGSTEAFF.

The V and J genes are TRBV5-1 and TRBJ1-1; the match to TRBD1 covers 8 bases. Germline CDR1 and CDR2: SGHRS and YFSETQ. The CDR3 extends over 19 amino acids. J gave up 0 bases and V 4 bases, and 17 bases lay outside the gene matches. The chain's CDR3 is CASSADRASFDLMNTEAFF. The CDR3 DNA follows: TGCGCCAGCAGCGCGGACAGGGCTTCCTTTGACCTCATGAACACTGAAGCTTTCTTT.

The V call is TRBV19, the J call TRBJ2-5, with unresolved D. CDR3 length: 13 amino acids. Germline values: CDR1 LNHDA, CDR2 SQIVND (reference sequence). Trimming removed 3 bases at V and 5 bases at J, with 10 bases between. The CDR3 DNA is TGTGCCAGTAGTATTCAAGGGCCGGAGACCCAGTACTTC. It codes for CASSIQGPETQYF.

This clone was seen a handful of times. Compared with germline, one end of the junction differs, possibly owing to a read error. This rearrangement joins TRBV6-6 to TRBJ2-1; possible D gene TRBD2, 7 bases. The V gene's germline CDR1 is MNHNY and CDR2 SVGAGI (reference sequence). The CDR3 is 12 residues long. CDR3 coding DNA: TGTGCCAGCAGCGGGGGGCTCGGTGTTGGTCTCTTC. Translation gives CASSGGLGVGLF.

The V and J genes are TRBV7-2 and TRBJ2-3; 12 bases are a match to TRBD2. This CDR3 is built from 16 residues. CDR1 is SGHTA, CDR2 FQGNSA, per germline. The V and J ends lost 5 bases and 1 base, in that order; junction bases with no gene match: 4. CDR3 sequence (DNA): TGTGCCAGCAGCGAAGGGACTAGCGGGCGCACAGATACGCAGTATTTT. As protein: CASSEGTSGRTDTQYF.

This clone came up once. CDR3 loop: CAWTGGADTQYF. In DNA, the CDR3 is TGTGCCTGGACAGGGGGGGCAGATACGCAGTATTTT. The chain carries TRBV30 and TRBJ2-3, with D possibly called TRBD1 or TRBD2 (7 bases each). The V gene's germline CDR1 is GTSNPN and CDR2 SVGIG (reference sequence). Trimming pared 4 bases from V and 4 bases from J, leaving 9 bases between. The CDR3 contains 12 residues.

This clone was seen more than once but under ten times. The chain joins TRBV30 to TRBJ1-2, with D perhaps TRBD1 (6 bases). The CDR3 loop spans 13 amino acids. The V end lost 0 bases, the J end lost 4 bases, and 9 bases lay between the germline ends. Germline assignment: CDR1 GTSNPN and CDR2 SVGIG (reference sequence). CDR3 amino acids: CAWSVGGAYGYTF. In DNA, the CDR3 is TGTGCCTGGAGTGTGGGGGGCGCCTATGGCTACACCTTC.